Detailed here is one TCR beta chain. This sample is part of a study of shared clonotypes between healthy human individuals. In the study overall: Each donor had three CD4 naive, three CD4 memory, two CD8 naive and one CD8 memory plate.

The CDR3 extends over 16 amino acids. V gave up 6 bases and J gave up 4 bases; unmatched junction bases: 12. Looked up from germline, CDR1 is MNHNY and CDR2 is SVGAGI (reference sequence). Method: immunoSEQ multiplex PCR; TCRdb's copy keeps in-frame clones and lacks some. This table holds a few million clones, about 94% found once. Sequenced input: naive CD4+ T cells sorted from blood. As for subset: CD45RA+ positively selected. This clonotype was obtained from a man younger than 35 in good health. The rearrangement uses TRBV6-6 and TRBJ1-1; 9 bases match TRBD1. The CDR3 loop reads CASSMGQGGLPTEAFF. For the CDR3, the DNA is TGTGCCAGCAGCATGGGACAGGGAGGTCTTCCCACTGAAGCTTTCTTT.